This T cell receptor (beta chain) was documented in a study of blood T cell repertoires in COVID-19. For the study at large: PBMCs, B-cell-depleted T cells, or T cells were the source of the cDNA or gDNA that made up the material.

The V and J ends lost 0 bases and 1 base respectively, with 10 bases between them. This CDR3 region has 14 residues. Germline V CDR1 and CDR2: SQVTM, ANQGSEA. Authors' analysis steps: Estimated nucleated cell counts came from reference gene primer amplification. Assay: immunoSEQ multiplex PCR; the TCRdb copy retains only in-frame clones and omits some. V and J calls and clone size are those listed in that table; D and trimming were worked out from the DNA. The table lists about 180,000 clones, 86% of them singletons. V gene TRBV29-1 combines with J gene TRBJ2-7; D unclear. Sequencing was carried out using peripheral blood. The receptor's source is a woman younger than 45 with active or convalescent COVID-19. The CDR3, as DNA: TGCAGCGTTGAAGATAAAGACTTTTCCTACGAGCAGTACTTC. This translates into CSVEDKDFSYEQYF.